The 25 T cell receptor beta chains reported below all come from one sample, sequenced in a study of blood T cell repertoires in COVID-19. TCRdb keeps only in-frame clones here, not all; method: immunoSEQ multiplex PCR. The repertoire has a few hundred thousand clones, 65% to 90% of them found once; the top ten carry 9.7%. The sequencing sample was made of peripheral blood. The origin of the receptors is a man aged 45-60 years with active or convalescent COVID-19.

In this sample, this clone turned up a few times. The chain employs TRBV2 and TRBJ1-6, with TRBD1 matching over 7 bases. The CDR3 has 15 residues. Trimming removed 8 bases from V and 4 bases from J; junction bases left unmatched: 8. Germline V lookup: CDR1 SNHLY, CDR2 FYNNEI. This CDR3 reads CASLEQTGYNSPLHF. CDR3 sequence (DNA): TGTGCCAGCCTGGAACAGACAGGGTATAATTCACCCCTCCACTTT.

The rearrangement links TRBV4-1 to TRBJ2-1; D call uncertain. Germline V CDR1 and CDR2: MGHRA, YSYEKL. Trimming removed 0 bases from V and 1 base from J, with 4 bases in between. This CDR3 region has 14 residues. This chain's CDR3 is CASSQDPSYNEQFF. CDR3 bases: TGCGCCAGCAGCCAAGACCCTTCCTACAATGAGCAGTTCTTC.

This clone was counted only a few times. The chain is built from TRBV19 and TRBJ1-5; 7 bases fit TRBD1. Losses at the gene ends were 5 bases for V and 0 bases for J; bases not matched to a gene: 7. The V gene's germline CDR1 is LNHDA and CDR2 SQIVND (reference sequence). This CDR3 has 16 amino acids. The CDR3 loop reads CASSVRDSLSNQPQHF. The CDR3, as DNA: TGTGCCAGTAGTGTCCGGGACAGCCTTAGCAATCAGCCCCAGCATTTT.

The rearrangement uses TRBV19 and TRBJ1-5, with D possibly matching TRBD1 (5 bases). This CDR3 has 14 amino acids. CDR1 and CDR2 (germline): LNHDA, SQIVND (reference sequence). Between the trimmed V and J ends, which lost 5 bases and 3 bases, there was a span of 11 bases. The CDR3 loop reads CASSWQGANQPQHF. The DNA of the CDR3 is TGTGCCAGTAGTTGGCAGGGCGCCAATCAGCCCCAGCATTTT. The variable domain in full, completed from reference TRBV19 and TRBJ1-5, reads DGGITQSPKYLFRKEGQNVTLSCEQNLNHDAMYWYRQDPGQGLRLIYYSQIVNDFQKGDIAEGYSVSREKKESFPLTVTSAQKNPTAFYLCASSWQGANQPQHFGDGTRLSIL.

This chain connects TRBV6-5 to TRBJ2-7; tentatively, D is TRBD1 (6 bases). V dropped 0 bases and J dropped 2 bases, with 8 bases sitting between them. The CDR3 has 14 amino acids. Germline V gene data show CDR1 as MNHEY and CDR2 as SVGAGI. The chain's CDR3 is CASSYSRDTYEQYF. DNA for the CDR3: TGTGCCAGCAGTTACTCCCGGGACACCTACGAGCAGTACTTC.

The chain recombines TRBV7-8 with TRBJ2-7; D remains unclear. The CDR3 covers 14 residues. V lost 1 base to trimming and J lost 2 bases, with 9 bases between them. Germline values: CDR1 SGHVS, CDR2 FQNEAQ. CDR3 sequence reads: CASSLGRGTYEQYV. The CDR3 coding sequence is TGTGCCAGCAGCTTAGGCAGAGGTACCTACGAGCAGTACGTC.

This chain connects TRBV19 to TRBJ1-2; TRBD1 matches 10 bases. The CDR3 runs to 13 residues. Unmatched junction bases numbered 5, after V lost 5 bases and J lost 8 bases. The germline V gene encodes CDR1 LNHDA and CDR2 SQIVND (reference sequence). The CDR3 protein is CASSFGTGDGYTF. CDR3 DNA: TGTGCCAGTAGTTTCGGGACAGGGGACGGCTACACCTTC.

The chain combines TRBV5-1 with TRBJ1-1; 7 bases are shared with TRBD1. This CDR3 region has 14 residues. CDR1 SGHRS and CDR2 YFSETQ come from the germline V gene. The V gene end was trimmed by 4 bases and the J gene end by 2 bases; junction bases not matched to a gene: 5. DNA for the CDR3: TGCGCCAGCAGCGGGTGGGACAGTAACACTGAAGCTTTCTTT. It specifies CASSGWDSNTEAFF.

The rearrangement uses TRBV7-9 and TRBJ1-2, with D maybe TRBD1 (6 bases). The ends were cut back, 7 bases at V and 4 bases at J, with 10 bases in the middle. This CDR3 contains 12 residues. Germline V gene sequence: CDR1 SEHNR, CDR2 FQNEAQ (reference sequence). The CDR3, as DNA: TGTGCCAGCACCCTAGGGGGCTATGGCTACACCTTC. Its translation is CASTLGGYGYTF.

The rearrangement joins TRBV6-2 or TRBV6-3 to TRBJ2-4; a weak D match, TRBD1 (5 bases). V was shortened by 3 bases and J by 1 base, with 13 bases between the two germline ends. This CDR3 is 16 amino acids long. Germline CDR1 is MNHEY and CDR2 is SVGEGT. The CDR3 DNA sequence: TGTGCCAGCAGTTATGGGGCAGCGACCGCCAAAAACATTCAGTACTTC. Translation gives CASSYGAATAKNIQYF.

The chain recombines TRBV28 with TRBJ2-3; tentatively, D is TRBD2 (6 bases). V shed 5 bases and J shed 0 bases, with 15 bases lying between them. Germline CDR1 is MDHEN and CDR2 is SYDVKM. The CDR3 has 16 residues. The CDR3: CASSTPGTHSTDTQYF. In nucleotides, the CDR3 is TGTGCCAGCAGTACCCCCGGGACTCACAGCACAGATACGCAGTATTTT.

The genes are TRBV2 and TRBJ2-5, with a possible D match to TRBD1 (5 bases). The CDR3 length is 15 residues. CDR1 and CDR2 (germline): SNHLY, FYNNEI. V lost 4 bases and J lost 2, with 14 bases in between. The CDR3 reads CASSVQGRGQETQYF. The DNA of the CDR3 is TGTGCCAGCAGTGTCCAGGGAAGGGGTCAAGAGACCCAGTACTTC.

This chain links TRBV12-3 or TRBV12-4 with TRBJ1-1; D gene ambiguous. The CDR3 consists of 13 residues. The V gene lost 7 bases and the J gene lost 1 base, with 10 bases spanning the gap. Here the CDR3 reads CASNTGGNTEAFF. CDR3 DNA sequence: TGTGCCAGCAATACGGGTGGGAACACTGAAGCTTTCTTT.

The rearrangement links TRBV19 to TRBJ1-5, with 9 positions matching TRBD1. Germline values: CDR1 LNHDA, CDR2 SQIVND (reference sequence). The J segment lost 7 bases and the V segment lost 5 bases, leaving 6 bases of the junction unmatched. The CDR3 length is 14 residues. CDR3 nucleotide sequence: TGTGCCAGTAGTGCCGGGACAGGGAACCAGCCCCAGCATTTT. It yields the protein CASSAGTGNQPQHF.

Here the CDR3 DNA reads TGTGCCAGCAGTAGACAGTACAATGAGCAGTTCTTC. As protein: CASSRQYNEQFF. This sequence joins TRBV28 and TRBJ2-1, with D maybe TRBD1 (5 bases). Trimming stripped 5 bases from V and 4 bases from J, with 6 bases between. The germline V gene has CDR1 MDHEN and CDR2 SYDVKM. There are 12 residues in the CDR3.

The chain recombines TRBV27 with TRBJ2-1; weak D call: TRBD2 (5 bases). The CDR3 runs to 14 residues. Germline CDR1 MNHEY, CDR2 SMNVEV (reference sequence). Trimming shortened V by 3 bases and J by 0 bases, and 6 bases separated the two germline ends. CDR3 protein: CASSFTSSYNEQFF. DNA of the CDR3: TGTGCCAGCAGTTTTACTAGCTCCTACAATGAGCAGTTCTTC.

This clone turned up a few times. The genes are TRBV7-2 and TRBJ1-2; 7 nucleotides line up with TRBD1. Germline V gene data show CDR1 as SGHTA and CDR2 as FQGNSA. After removal of 5 bases from V and 2 bases from J, the junction contained 2 bases not matched to a gene. CDR3 length equals 13 residues. The DNA of the CDR3 is TGTGCCAGCAGCCAGGGACAGAACTATGGCTACACCTTC. It translates to CASSQGQNYGYTF.

This clone was counted a single time. V and J are TRBV7-6 and TRBJ2-3; D is possibly TRBD2 (6 bases). The CDR3 length is 15 residues. In germline, CDR1 is SGHVS, CDR2 FNYEAQ. Trimming took off 1 base at V and 2 bases at J, with 10 bases between the two ends. The CDR3 region has the DNA TGTGCCAGCAGCTTAGAGGGACTCGACACAGATACGCAGTATTTT. Translation: CASSLEGLDTDTQYF.

This chain links TRBV4-1 with TRBJ2-1, with D perhaps TRBD1 (7 bases). Germline values: CDR1 MGHRA, CDR2 YSYEKL. The length of the CDR3 is 18 residues. V lost 1 base, J lost 5 bases, and 21 bases lay in between. The CDR3 DNA is TGCGCCAGCAGCCAAGTGGTGCGGAGCAGGGGGACTGACAATGAGCAGTTCTTC. Amino acids: CASSQVVRSRGTDNEQFF.

The rearrangement uses TRBV4-1 and TRBJ1-1; TRBD1 matches 8 bases. J was trimmed by 0 bases and V by 2 bases; bases with no gene match: 11. Per germline, CDR1 MGHRA and CDR2 YSYEKL. This CDR3 comprises 18 residues. The CDR3, as DNA: TGCGCCAGCAGCCAACCCCTGGGACAGGTTGATATGAACACTGAAGCTTTCTTT. This encodes CASSQPLGQVDMNTEAFF.

This chain joins TRBV28 and TRBJ1-6; 8 nucleotides line up with TRBD1. CDR1 and CDR2 (germline): MDHEN, SYDVKM. The CDR3 is 15 amino acids. V gave up 6 bases and J gave up 10 bases; unmatched junction bases: 11. In DNA, the CDR3 is TGTGCCAGCAGATCCGGACAGGGACCCTCCTCACCCCTCCACTTT. Translating gives CASRSGQGPSSPLHF. Supplemented by reference TRBV28 and TRBJ1-6, the full variable domain reads DVKVTQSSRYLVKRTGEKVFLECVQDMDHENMFWYRQDPGLGLRLIYFSYDVKMKEKGDIPEGYSVSREKKERFSLILESASTNQTSMYLCASRSGQGPSSPLHFGNGTRLTVT.

V usage is TRBV7-9 and J usage is TRBJ1-1, with no clear D. Per the germline V gene, CDR1 is SEHNR and CDR2 is FQNEAQ (reference sequence). This CDR3 spans 14 amino acids. Between the trimmed V and J ends, which lost 5 bases and 1 base, there was a span of 11 bases. CDR3 in amino acids: CASSPEQPNTEAFF. The CDR3 DNA reads as TGTGCCAGCAGCCCCGAACAACCGAACACTGAAGCTTTCTTT. The full variable domain, with the rest looked up from reference TRBV7-9 and TRBJ1-1, is DTGVSQNPRHKITKRGQNVTFRCDPISEHNRLYWYRQTLGQGPEFLTYFQNEAQLEKSRLLSDRFSAERPKGSFSTLEIQRTEQGDSAMYLCASSPEQPNTEAFFGQGTRLTVV.

The chain uses TRBV18 and TRBJ2-3; a possible D gene is TRBD1 (5 bases). V dropped 2 bases and J dropped 4 bases, with 10 bases sitting between them. Germline V lookup: CDR1 KGHSH, CDR2 LQKENI. This CDR3 comprises 14 residues. The CDR3 loop is CASSPRGGADTQYF. The CDR3 DNA follows: TGTGCCAGCTCACCAAGGGGCGGAGCAGATACGCAGTATTTT.

The rearrangement uses TRBV2 and TRBJ2-5; 9 bases are a match to TRBD2. The CDR3 is 16 amino acids. The V gene's germline CDR1 is SNHLY and CDR2 FYNNEI. The V and J ends lost 0 bases and 5 bases, in that order; junction bases with no gene match: 7. The CDR3 is CASSEAFSGGGETQYF. CDR3 DNA: TGTGCCAGCAGTGAAGCGTTTAGCGGGGGTGGGGAGACCCAGTACTTC.

This clone has only one observation. The chain employs TRBV29-1 and TRBJ2-1; possibly TRBD2 for D (5 bases). CDR3 size: 12 residues. The V and J ends lost 5 bases and 4 bases respectively, with 9 bases between them. Germline V gene lookup returns CDR1 SQVTM and CDR2 ANQGSEA. CDR3 protein: CSVRTGYNEQFF. Written as DNA, the CDR3 is TGCAGCGTTAGAACGGGGTACAATGAGCAGTTCTTC.